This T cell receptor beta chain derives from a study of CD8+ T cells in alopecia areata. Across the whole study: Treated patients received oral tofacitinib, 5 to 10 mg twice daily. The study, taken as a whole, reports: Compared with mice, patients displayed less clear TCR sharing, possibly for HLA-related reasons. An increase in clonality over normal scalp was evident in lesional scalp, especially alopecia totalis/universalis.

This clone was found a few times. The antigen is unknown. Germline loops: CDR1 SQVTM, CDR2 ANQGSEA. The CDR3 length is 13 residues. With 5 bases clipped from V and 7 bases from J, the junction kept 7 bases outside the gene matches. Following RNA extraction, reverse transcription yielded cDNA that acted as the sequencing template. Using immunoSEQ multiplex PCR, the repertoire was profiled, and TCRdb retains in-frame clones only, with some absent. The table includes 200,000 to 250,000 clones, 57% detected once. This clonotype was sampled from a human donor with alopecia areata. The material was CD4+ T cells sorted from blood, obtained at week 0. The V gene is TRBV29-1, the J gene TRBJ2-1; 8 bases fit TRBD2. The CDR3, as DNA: TGCAGCGTTCTGAGCGGGAGTGGGAATGAGCAGTTCTTC. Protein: CSVLSGSGNEQFF.